Following are 16 T cell receptor beta chains from one sample sequenced in a study of CD8+ T cells in alopecia areata. TCR sequencing used cDNA made by reverse transcription of extracted RNA. Clones were read by immunoSEQ multiplex PCR, and TCRdb kept only the in-frame ones, dropping some. The sample consists of about 260,000 clones, around 64% of them appearing once. Treatment in this sample: oral pan-JAK inhibitor, 5-10 mg twice daily. Sample: CD4+ T cells sorted from blood, taken at week 52, from a patient treated with tofacitinib. The receptors were sampled from a human donor with alopecia areata.

This clone showed up just a few times. The rearrangement links TRBV9 to TRBJ2-1, with TRBD2 matching 12 bases. Germline V CDR1 and CDR2: SGDLS, YYNGEE. The CDR3 spans 15 residues. Germline trimming cut 3 bases from V and 5 bases from J; bases unmatched to any gene: 3. CDR3 in DNA: TGTGCCAGCAGCGCACTAGCGGGGGGCCACAATGAGCAGTTCTTC. It codes for CASSALAGGHNEQFF.

V and J are TRBV18 and TRBJ2-3; no clear D gene. This CDR3 has 13 residues. V was shortened by 3 bases and J by 2 bases, with 6 bases between the two germline ends. Germline V gives CDR1 KGHSH, CDR2 LQKENI. The CDR3 DNA sequence: TGTGCCAGCTCACCCCGGGCCACAGATACGCAGTATTTT. It yields the protein CASSPRATDTQYF.

The chain links TRBV25-1 to TRBJ2-5; maybe TRBD1 (6 bases). Germline-derived CDR1 and CDR2 are MGHDK and SYGVNS. V gave up 4 bases and J gave up 5 bases, with 14 bases separating them. This CDR3 spans 14 amino acids. CDR3: CASSAHRVGETQYF. DNA for the CDR3: TGTGCCAGCAGTGCGCACAGGGTAGGGGAGACCCAGTACTTC.

This clone was counted once. The V call is TRBV7-2, the J call TRBJ2-3; 9 bases are shared with TRBD1. The junction had 6 bases not matched to a gene; V was cut back by 5 bases and J by 6 bases. Germline CDR1 SGHTA, CDR2 FQGNSA. The CDR3 covers 14 residues. The DNA for the CDR3 is TGTGCCAGCAGCCCAGGGGACAGGGTGGATACGCAGTATTTT. The encoded protein is CASSPGDRVDTQYF.

This clone has only a few counts. This chain links TRBV29-1 with TRBJ2-3; no clear D. Germline V CDR1 and CDR2: SQVTM, ANQGSEA. There are 11 residues in the CDR3. The ends were cut back, 2 bases at V and 6 bases at J, with 6 bases in the middle. The CDR3 is CSVERWDTQYF. CDR3 nucleotide sequence: TGCAGCGTTGAAAGGTGGGATACGCAGTATTTT.

In this sample, this clone turned up a few times. The chain employs TRBV27 and TRBJ2-7, with no clear D. CDR1 is MNHEY and CDR2 is SMNVEV in the germline V gene (reference sequence). The CDR3 runs 12 residues. V was pared by 5 bases and J by 3 bases, with 8 bases between. The CDR3 protein is CASSQNYYEQYF. CDR3 coding DNA: TGTGCCAGCAGTCAAAATTACTACGAGCAGTACTTC.

The chain employs TRBV5-6 and TRBJ1-5; possible D gene TRBD1, 5 bases. Germline V gives CDR1 SGHDT, CDR2 YYEEEE. This CDR3 spans 15 amino acids. V lost 4 bases, J lost 4 bases, and 15 bases lay in between. The CDR3 here is CASSRRQGSNQPQHF. Here the CDR3 DNA reads TGTGCCAGCAGCCGTCGGCAGGGATCAAATCAGCCCCAGCATTTT.

The CDR3 DNA follows: TGTGCCAGCAGTGAAAGGGTTGCGGGCCTCCACTTT. Amino acid sequence: CASSERVAGLHF. The V gene is TRBV2, the J gene TRBJ1-6; no definite D call. Trimming left V 2 bases short and J 15 bases short, with 11 bases between. CDR3 length: 12 amino acids. Germline CDR1 and CDR2: SNHLY and FYNNEI.

A few counts support this clone. The rearrangement uses TRBV2 and TRBJ2-1, with TRBD1 identical over 9 bases. The CDR3 consists of 15 residues. V trimming: 8 bases; J trimming: 4 bases; junction bases outside the gene matches: 9. Per germline, CDR1 SNHLY and CDR2 FYNNEI. CDR3 sequence (DNA): TGTGCCAGCCAGCTCCGGGGACAGGGATACAATGAGCAGTTCTTC. This encodes CASQLRGQGYNEQFF.

The gene calls are TRBV5-4 and TRBJ2-3; D is possibly TRBD1 (5 bases). Germline values: CDR1 SGHNT, CDR2 YYREEE (reference sequence). V lost 1 base, J lost 0 bases, and 9 bases lay in between. The CDR3 contains 15 residues. CDR3 sequence (DNA): TGTGCCAGCAGCTTGAATAGACAGAGCACAGATACGCAGTATTTT. Translation: CASSLNRQSTDTQYF.

The V and J genes are TRBV30 and TRBJ1-4; D not certain. This CDR3 is 13 amino acids long. CDR1 is GTSNPN, CDR2 SVGIG, per germline (reference sequence). V gave up 7 bases and J gave up 7 bases, with 16 bases separating them. CDR3: CASRIVGREKLFF. The CDR3 DNA reads as TGTGCCTCCCGGATCGTGGGTCGTGAAAAACTGTTTTTT.

The gene calls are TRBV4-3 and TRBJ2-5; a weak D match, TRBD1 (6 bases). CDR3 size: 13 residues. V dropped 4 bases and J dropped 5 bases, with 11 bases sitting between them. Germline CDR1 reads LGHNA; CDR2 reads YSLEER. In nucleotides, the CDR3 is TGCGCCAGCAGCCCCACAGGGTTGGAGACCCAGTACTTC. It translates to CASSPTGLETQYF.

The chain links TRBV29-1 to TRBJ2-1; 10 nucleotides agree with TRBD2. CDR3 size: 12 residues. CDR1 SQVTM and CDR2 ANQGSEA come from the germline V gene. V was clipped by 7 bases and J by 4 bases; unmatched bases: 1. CDR3 bases: TGCAGCGCTAGCGGGGGTTACAATGAGCAGTTCTTC. Translated: CSASGGYNEQFF.

The chain recombines TRBV2 with TRBJ1-6; possible D gene TRBD1, 5 bases. Trimming left V 4 bases short and J 0 bases short, with 7 bases between. The germline V gene encodes CDR1 SNHLY and CDR2 FYNNEI. CDR3 length equals 15 residues. The CDR3 loop is CASSGQSSYNSPLHF. CDR3 bases: TGTGCCAGCAGTGGACAGAGCTCCTATAATTCACCCCTCCACTTT.

The CDR3 loop is CATIPSQGGGFRQFF. The DNA for the CDR3 is TGTGCCACCATCCCGAGTCAGGGGGGAGGTTTTCGGCAGTTCTTC. V usage is TRBV15 and J usage is TRBJ2-1, with a tentative D call TRBD1 (7 bases). Trimming stripped 7 bases from V and 12 bases from J, with 25 bases between. The CDR3 spans 15 residues. Germline assignment: CDR1 LNHNV and CDR2 YYDKDF (reference sequence).

This clone was found once. The chain uses TRBV30 and TRBJ1-5; no definite D call. Germline V gene data show CDR1 as GTSNPN and CDR2 as SVGIG (reference sequence). This CDR3 region has 13 residues. Trimming stripped 4 bases from V and 3 bases from J, with 10 bases between. The CDR3 loop is CAWTAGNNQPQHF. DNA of the CDR3: TGTGCCTGGACTGCAGGAAACAATCAGCCCCAGCATTTT.